This TCR beta chain was observed in a study of regulatory T cells in long-lasting Graves disease. The authors built TCR beta libraries using iRepertoire HTBI primers and Arm-PCR of CDR3 regions. Each CDR3 protein is one row after TCRdb ran MiXCR on the multiplex PCR reads. Of 680,000 or so distinct CDR3 sequences detected, 15% to 20% appear once; the ten largest clones hold around 19%. Ten or more counts support this clonotype. Time point: newly diagnosed GD, antithyroid drugs for less than 3 months. Preparation of the TCR library used RNA extracted from PBMCs. Per germline, CDR1 MDHEN and CDR2 SYDVKM. V was trimmed by 6 bases and J by 6 bases, leaving 5 bases between them. The CDR3 loop spans 11 amino acids. These data also formed part of another study, on T cells in Graves' hyperthyroidism and ophthalmopathy.

V and J are TRBV28 and TRBJ2-2; D gene ambiguous. Sequenced here: peripheral blood mononuclear cells (PBMCs), sampled at new diagnosis, from a patient treated with antithyroid drugs. The TCR was taken from a woman in her thirties with Graves disease. The CDR3 region has the DNA TGTGCCAGCAGACAGCCCGGGGAGCTGTTTTTT. This gives the protein CASRQPGELFF. The whole variable domain, remainder taken from reference TRBV28 and TRBJ2-2, is DVKVTQSSRYLVKRTGEKVFLECVQDMDHENMFWYRQDPGLGLRLIYFSYDVKMKEKGDIPEGYSVSREKKERFSLILESASTNQTSMYLCASRQPGELFFGEGSRLTVL.